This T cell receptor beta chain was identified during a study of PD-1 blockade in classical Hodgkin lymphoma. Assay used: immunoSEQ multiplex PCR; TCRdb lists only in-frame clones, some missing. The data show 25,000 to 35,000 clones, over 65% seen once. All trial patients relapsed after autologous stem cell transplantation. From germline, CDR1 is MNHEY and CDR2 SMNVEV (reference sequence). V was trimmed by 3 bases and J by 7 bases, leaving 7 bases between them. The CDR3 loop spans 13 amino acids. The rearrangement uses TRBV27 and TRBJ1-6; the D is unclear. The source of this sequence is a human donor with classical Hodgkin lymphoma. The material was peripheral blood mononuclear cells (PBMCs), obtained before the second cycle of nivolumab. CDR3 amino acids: CASSFEGNSPLHF. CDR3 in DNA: TGTGCCAGCAGTTTTGAAGGGAATTCACCCCTCCACTTT.